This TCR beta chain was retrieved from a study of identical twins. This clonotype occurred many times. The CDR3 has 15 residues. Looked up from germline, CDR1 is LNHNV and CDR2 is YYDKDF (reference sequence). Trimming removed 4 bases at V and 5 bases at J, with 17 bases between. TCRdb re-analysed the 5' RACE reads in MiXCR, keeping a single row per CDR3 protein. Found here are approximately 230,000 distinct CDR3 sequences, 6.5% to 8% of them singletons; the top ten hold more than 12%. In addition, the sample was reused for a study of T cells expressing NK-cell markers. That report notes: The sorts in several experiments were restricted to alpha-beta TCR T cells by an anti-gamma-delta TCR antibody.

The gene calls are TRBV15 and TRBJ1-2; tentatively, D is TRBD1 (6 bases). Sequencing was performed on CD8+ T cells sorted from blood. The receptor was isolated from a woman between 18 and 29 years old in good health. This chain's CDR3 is CATSTPQGRIYGYTF. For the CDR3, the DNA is TGTGCCACCAGCACCCCCCAGGGGAGGATTTATGGCTACACCTTC.